These T cell receptor beta chains were read from a single sample in a study of identical twins. TCRdb recomputed calls from the 5' RACE reads with MiXCR, one row per CDR3 protein. The sample consists of hundreds of thousands of distinct CDR3 sequences, approximately 20% of them appearing once. The sample was also linked to a second study, of yellow fever vaccine responses in identical twins.

The sequenced material came from CD4+ T cells sorted from blood. The origin of the receptors is a woman aged 18 to 35 in good health. Both conserved end residues are part of each CDR3. The order of the fields is V gene, J gene, D gene, clone size, CDR3 length, CDR3 protein, CDR3 DNA. The D gene is left open where the match is weak. Size is omitted from some rows. Given values are once, few, many or a class for expanded clones.

v_gene: TRBV11-2
j_gene: TRBJ2-3
d_gene: TRBD2
abundance: NA
len: 19
CDR3aa: CASSLEGLSSGGPWNTQYF
CDR3nt: TGTGCCAGCAGCTTAGAGGGCCTATCTAGCGGGGGACCCTGGAATACGCAGTATTTT

v_gene: TRBV3-1
j_gene: TRBJ1-1
d_gene: NA
abundance: NA
len: 13
CDR3aa: CASSQDGKFGAFF
CDR3nt: TGTGCCAGCAGCCAAGATGGGAAGTTTGGAGCTTTCTTT

v_gene: TRBV10-2
j_gene: TRBJ2-3
d_gene: TRBD2
abundance: NA
len: 16
CDR3aa: CASTPSGGPFGDTQYF
CDR3nt: TGCGCCAGCACCCCTAGCGGGGGTCCTTTTGGAGATACGCAGTATTTT

v_gene: TRBV6-5
j_gene: TRBJ2-7
d_gene: TRBD1
abundance: few
len: 16
CDR3aa: CASSYLVTGSSYEQYF
CDR3nt: TGTGCCAGCAGTTACCTCGTGACAGGGAGCTCCTACGAGCAGTACTTC

v_gene: TRBV11-2
j_gene: TRBJ2-1
d_gene: NA
abundance: NA
len: 13
CDR3aa: CASSPNLYNEQFF
CDR3nt: TGTGCCAGCAGCCCTAACCTATACAATGAGCAGTTCTTC

v_gene: TRBV20-1
j_gene: TRBJ2-1
d_gene: NA
abundance: NA
len: 16
CDR3aa: CSAERPAGNQYNEQFF
CDR3nt: TGCAGTGCCGAGAGGCCAGCCGGGAATCAGTACAATGAGCAGTTCTTC

v_gene: TRBV20-1
j_gene: TRBJ2-1
d_gene: NA
abundance: NA
len: 13
CDR3aa: CSPGGGPLGEQFF
CDR3nt: TGCAGCCCTGGGGGGGGCCCTCTAGGTGAGCAGTTCTTC

v_gene: TRBV19
j_gene: TRBJ2-1
d_gene: NA
abundance: NA
len: 15
CDR3aa: CASMSVGTVYNEQFF
CDR3nt: TGTGCCAGTATGAGCGTCGGGACGGTTTACAATGAGCAGTTCTTC

v_gene: TRBV28
j_gene: TRBJ1-1
d_gene: NA
abundance: few
len: 14
CDR3aa: CASRPENLNTEAFF
CDR3nt: TGTGCCAGCAGACCCGAGAACTTGAACACTGAAGCTTTCTTT

v_gene: TRBV4-1
j_gene: TRBJ1-2
d_gene: NA
abundance: few
len: 15
CDR3aa: CASSQDDYRAYGYTF
CDR3nt: TGCGCCAGCAGCCAAGATGACTACAGGGCATATGGCTACACCTTC

v_gene: TRBV5-4
j_gene: TRBJ2-2
d_gene: NA
abundance: NA
len: 16
CDR3aa: CASSFGERPNTGELFF
CDR3nt: TGTGCCAGCAGCTTCGGTGAGCGCCCGAACACCGGGGAGCTGTTTTTT

v_gene: TRBV3-1
j_gene: TRBJ1-1
d_gene: NA
abundance: NA
len: 15
CDR3aa: CASSPMGSGNTEAFF
CDR3nt: TGTGCCAGCAGCCCGATGGGGTCGGGGAACACTGAAGCTTTCTTT

v_gene: TRBV11-1
j_gene: TRBJ2-3
d_gene: TRBD2
abundance: NA
len: 18
CDR3aa: CASSPRGGTSGPTDTQYF
CDR3nt: TGTGCCAGCAGCCCTCGGGGGGGGACTAGCGGCCCCACAGATACGCAGTATTTT

v_gene: TRBV4-2
j_gene: TRBJ2-3
d_gene: NA
abundance: NA
len: 15
CDR3aa: CASSQTEGGTDTQYF
CDR3nt: TGTGCCAGCAGCCAAACGGAGGGGGGCACAGATACGCAGTATTTT

v_gene: TRBV6-2/TRBV6-3
j_gene: TRBJ2-6
d_gene: NA
abundance: few
len: 15
CDR3aa: CASSLPGLGANVLTF
CDR3nt: TGTGCCAGCAGTCTACCGGGACTGGGGGCCAACGTCCTGACTTTC

v_gene: TRBV10-1
j_gene: TRBJ2-5
d_gene: TRBD2
abundance: NA
len: 16
CDR3aa: CASSDAGTSRQETQYF
CDR3nt: TGCGCCAGCAGTGATGCGGGGACTAGCAGGCAAGAGACCCAGTACTTC

v_gene: TRBV25-1
j_gene: TRBJ1-1
d_gene: NA
abundance: NA
len: 15
CDR3aa: CASSEYGKFNTEAFF
CDR3nt: TGTGCCAGCAGTGAATATGGGAAATTTAACACTGAAGCTTTCTTT

v_gene: TRBV20-1
j_gene: TRBJ2-7
d_gene: NA
abundance: NA
len: 14
CDR3aa: CSARAAGKSYEQYF
CDR3nt: TGCAGTGCCAGAGCTGCAGGGAAGTCCTACGAGCAGTACTTC

v_gene: TRBV11-2
j_gene: TRBJ2-4
d_gene: NA
abundance: NA
len: 15
CDR3aa: CASSPQGFGKNIQYF
CDR3nt: TGTGCCAGCAGCCCGCAGGGTTTCGGCAAAAACATTCAGTACTTC

v_gene: TRBV3-1
j_gene: TRBJ1-5
d_gene: NA
abundance: NA
len: 15
CDR3aa: CASSSRGVSNQPQHF
CDR3nt: TGTGCCAGCAGCTCAAGGGGGGTAAGCAATCAGCCCCAGCATTTT

v_gene: TRBV12-3/TRBV12-4
j_gene: TRBJ2-1
d_gene: NA
abundance: few
len: 15
CDR3aa: CASSLTLSSYNEQFF
CDR3nt: TGTGCCAGCAGTTTAACACTAAGCTCCTACAATGAGCAGTTCTTC

v_gene: TRBV5-1
j_gene: TRBJ2-2
d_gene: TRBD2
abundance: NA
len: 15
CDR3aa: CASSLGSGDTGELFF
CDR3nt: TGCGCCAGCAGCTTAGGTAGCGGGGACACCGGGGAGCTGTTTTTT

v_gene: TRBV20-1
j_gene: TRBJ2-4
d_gene: TRBD2
abundance: NA
len: 16
CDR3aa: CSARGRLAGLKNIQYF
CDR3nt: TGCAGTGCTAGGGGTCGACTAGCGGGACTAAAAAACATTCAGTACTTC

v_gene: TRBV20-1
j_gene: TRBJ2-5
d_gene: NA
abundance: NA
len: 14
CDR3aa: CSARDEQGKETQYF
CDR3nt: TGCAGTGCTAGAGATGAGCAGGGGAAGGAGACCCAGTACTTC

v_gene: TRBV5-1
j_gene: TRBJ1-6
d_gene: NA
abundance: NA
len: 16
CDR3aa: CASSLRTDRYNSPLHF
CDR3nt: TGCGCCAGCAGCCTCCGGACAGACCGATATAATTCACCCCTCCACTTT

v_gene: TRBV5-8
j_gene: TRBJ2-5
d_gene: NA
abundance: few
len: 14
CDR3aa: CASSRGLIQETQYF
CDR3nt: TGTGCCAGCAGCCGCGGACTAATCCAAGAGACCCAGTACTTC

v_gene: TRBV27
j_gene: TRBJ1-1
d_gene: NA
abundance: few
len: 16
CDR3aa: CASSPLSHSTGTEAFF
CDR3nt: TGTGCCAGCAGCCCCCTGAGTCATTCAACAGGGACTGAAGCTTTCTTT

v_gene: TRBV9
j_gene: TRBJ2-7
d_gene: NA
abundance: few
len: 14
CDR3aa: CASSVDRIRTEQYF
CDR3nt: TGTGCCAGCAGCGTAGACAGGATCAGAACCGAGCAGTACTTC

v_gene: TRBV5-1
j_gene: TRBJ2-1
d_gene: NA
abundance: NA
len: 14
CDR3aa: CASSLGAPVDEQFF
CDR3nt: TGCGCCAGCAGCTTGGGGGCACCGGTGGATGAGCAGTTCTTC

v_gene: TRBV3-1
j_gene: TRBJ2-7
d_gene: NA
abundance: NA
len: 14
CDR3aa: CASSQAQASSEQYF
CDR3nt: TGTGCCAGCAGCCAAGCGCAGGCGAGTTCCGAGCAGTACTTC

v_gene: TRBV27
j_gene: TRBJ2-5
d_gene: NA
abundance: few
len: 14
CDR3aa: CASSRGRTQETQYF
CDR3nt: TGTGCCAGCAGTCGGGGACGGACCCAAGAGACCCAGTACTTC

v_gene: TRBV5-6
j_gene: TRBJ2-2
d_gene: TRBD2
abundance: once
len: 16
CDR3aa: CASRPLTSSNTGELFF
CDR3nt: TGTGCCAGCAGACCCTTGACTAGCTCTAACACCGGGGAGCTGTTTTTT

v_gene: TRBV4-1
j_gene: TRBJ2-5
d_gene: NA
abundance: few
len: 16
CDR3aa: CASSQDRRGQGETQYF
CDR3nt: TGCGCCAGCAGCCAAGATAGGCGGGGGCAGGGAGAGACCCAGTACTTC

v_gene: TRBV12-3/TRBV12-4
j_gene: TRBJ1-4
d_gene: NA
abundance: NA
len: 14
CDR3aa: CASSLEGSNEKLFF
CDR3nt: TGTGCCAGCAGTTTAGAGGGGTCTAATGAAAAACTGTTTTTT

v_gene: TRBV10-1
j_gene: TRBJ1-1
d_gene: TRBD1
abundance: NA
len: 14
CDR3aa: CASRAGQGNTEAFF
CDR3nt: TGCGCCAGCAGGGCCGGACAGGGGAACACTGAAGCTTTCTTT

v_gene: TRBV5-1
j_gene: TRBJ2-1
d_gene: TRBD1
abundance: NA
len: 14
CDR3aa: CASTAGQAYNEQFF
CDR3nt: TGCGCCAGCACCGCGGGACAGGCTTACAATGAGCAGTTCTTC

v_gene: TRBV24-1
j_gene: TRBJ2-3
d_gene: NA
abundance: few
len: 15
CDR3aa: CATGPSGGLTDTQYF
CDR3nt: TGTGCCACCGGTCCGTCTGGAGGACTCACAGATACGCAGTATTTT

v_gene: TRBV29-1
j_gene: TRBJ2-3
d_gene: TRBD2
abundance: NA
len: 18
CDR3aa: CSLLLVSSSGVSTDTQYF
CDR3nt: TGCAGCCTCCTGCTTGTCTCTTCCAGCGGGGTTAGCACAGATACGCAGTATTTT

v_gene: TRBV4-1
j_gene: TRBJ2-2
d_gene: TRBD2
abundance: NA
len: 18
CDR3aa: CASSQDRGTSGSTGELFF
CDR3nt: TGCGCCAGCAGCCAAGATCGAGGGACTAGCGGGAGCACCGGGGAGCTGTTTTTT

v_gene: TRBV3-1
j_gene: TRBJ1-5
d_gene: NA
abundance: NA
len: 13
CDR3aa: CASSRGADQPQHF
CDR3nt: TGTGCCAGCAGCCGGGGCGCCGATCAGCCCCAGCATTTT

v_gene: TRBV27
j_gene: TRBJ2-3
d_gene: TRBD1
abundance: once
len: 15
CDR3aa: CASRMDRVGTDTQYF
CDR3nt: TGTGCCAGCAGAATGGACAGGGTTGGCACAGATACGCAGTATTTT

v_gene: TRBV2
j_gene: TRBJ2-7
d_gene: TRBD2
abundance: once
len: 15
CDR3aa: CASSPTSAPSYEQYF
CDR3nt: TGTGCCAGCAGCCCGACTAGCGCTCCCTCCTACGAGCAGTACTTC

v_gene: TRBV5-1
j_gene: TRBJ1-1
d_gene: TRBD1
abundance: NA
len: 16
CDR3aa: CASSFDRGQGGTEAFF
CDR3nt: TGCGCCAGCAGCTTCGACAGGGGGCAAGGTGGCACTGAAGCTTTCTTT

v_gene: TRBV20-1
j_gene: TRBJ2-5
d_gene: TRBD1
abundance: NA
len: 13
CDR3aa: CSARGQIQETQYF
CDR3nt: TGCAGTGCTAGGGGACAGATACAAGAGACCCAGTACTTC

v_gene: TRBV24-1
j_gene: TRBJ2-3
d_gene: TRBD1
abundance: NA
len: 19
CDR3aa: CATSDLEPTGQGHRMMQYF
CDR3nt: TGTGCCACCAGTGATTTAGAACCGACGGGACAGGGCCATCGAATGATGCAGTATTTT

v_gene: TRBV11-2
j_gene: TRBJ2-2
d_gene: TRBD1
abundance: NA
len: 15
CDR3aa: CASSIQDRVTGELFF
CDR3nt: TGTGCCAGCAGCATCCAAGACAGGGTCACCGGGGAGCTGTTTTTT

v_gene: TRBV11-2
j_gene: TRBJ2-5
d_gene: NA
abundance: NA
len: 17
CDR3aa: CASSLRAQSKPGETQYF
CDR3nt: TGTGCCAGCAGCTTACGGGCCCAATCTAAGCCAGGAGAGACCCAGTACTTC

v_gene: TRBV12-3/TRBV12-4
j_gene: TRBJ1-6
d_gene: TRBD1
abundance: many
len: 14
CDR3aa: CASSFGQGNSPLHF
CDR3nt: TGTGCCAGCAGTTTTGGACAGGGGAATTCACCCCTCCACTTT

v_gene: TRBV29-1
j_gene: TRBJ2-1
d_gene: NA
abundance: NA
len: 12
CDR3aa: CSGRDSYNEQFF
CDR3nt: TGCAGCGGCCGGGACTCCTACAATGAGCAGTTCTTC

v_gene: TRBV20-1
j_gene: TRBJ2-3
d_gene: NA
abundance: NA
len: 12
CDR3aa: CSPVGMGDTQYF
CDR3nt: TGCAGTCCTGTAGGGATGGGAGATACGCAGTATTTT

v_gene: TRBV27
j_gene: TRBJ2-5
d_gene: NA
abundance: once
len: 15
CDR3aa: CASSSPSLGQETQYF
CDR3nt: TGTGCCAGCAGTTCCCCCTCGTTGGGCCAAGAGACCCAGTACTTC

v_gene: TRBV7-9
j_gene: TRBJ2-1
d_gene: NA
abundance: few
len: 14
CDR3aa: CASSLAVQGNEQFF
CDR3nt: TGTGCCAGCAGCTTAGCAGTACAGGGAAATGAGCAGTTCTTC

v_gene: TRBV12-3/TRBV12-4
j_gene: TRBJ1-1
d_gene: NA
abundance: NA
len: 15
CDR3aa: CASSPSRTLNTEAFF
CDR3nt: TGTGCCAGCAGTCCCTCCAGGACCTTGAACACTGAAGCTTTCTTT

v_gene: TRBV29-1
j_gene: TRBJ2-1
d_gene: NA
abundance: NA
len: 14
CDR3aa: CSVVAPSSYNEQFF
CDR3nt: TGCAGCGTAGTAGCGCCGAGCTCCTACAATGAGCAGTTCTTC